This entry lists 18 T cell receptor beta chains sequenced from one sample in a study of OX40 agonist ivuxolimab in advanced cancers. Sequencing was performed with immunoSEQ multiplex PCR; in TCRdb, only in-frame clones are kept and a portion is missing. Among 30,000 or so clones listed, roughly three quarters were seen once. The material was CD4+ or CD8+ T cells sorted from blood, obtained in a trial of the OX40 agonist ivuxolimab. The receptors derive from an adult with an advanced solid tumor such as melanoma, head and neck, liver or kidney cancer.

The sample holds one count of this clone. This chain uses TRBV12-1 with TRBJ2-2; the table's D call, TRBD1, was not checked against the DNA. TRBV12-1 is annotated as a pseudogene. This CDR3 contains 16 residues. CDR3 amino acids: CASSFAGARNTGELFF. The CDR3 nucleotides read TGTGCCAGCAGCTTTGCGGGGGCAAGGAACACCGGGGAGCTGTTTTTT.

The chain uses TRBV5-4 and TRBJ2-3; D is possibly TRBD2 (6 bases). Germline CDR1 reads SGHNT; CDR2 reads YYREEE (reference sequence). The CDR3 runs to 15 residues. V was trimmed by 3 bases and J by 5 bases, leaving 16 bases between them. CDR3 residues: CASSSWDSTGDTQYF. CDR3 bases: TGTGCCAGCAGCTCCTGGGACTCTACGGGAGATACGCAGTATTTT.

The chain links TRBV19 to TRBJ2-2, with D unresolved. CDR3 size: 13 residues. V was pared by 3 bases and J by 6 bases, with 8 bases between. Germline assignment: CDR1 LNHDA and CDR2 SQIVND (reference sequence). CDR3 in DNA: TGTGCCAGTAGTATTGATATTTCCGGGGAGCTGTTTTTT. As protein: CASSIDISGELFF.

The chain carries TRBV21-1 and TRBJ2-1; TRBD1, the table's D call, lacks a check against the DNA. TRBV21-1 is marked as a pseudogene. The CDR3 consists of 16 residues. The chain's CDR3 is CASSKGKGLRNNEQFF. DNA of the CDR3: TGTGCCAGCAGCAAGGGCAAGGGGTTGCGCAACAATGAGCAGTTCTTC.

J is TRBJ2-7 and V is TRBV19; 14 positions agree with TRBD2. The V gene's germline CDR1 is LNHDA and CDR2 SQIVND (reference sequence). The ends lost 8 bases at V and 5 bases at J; junction bases unmatched: 8. The CDR3 extends over 15 amino acids. The CDR3 spells CASRRTSGRIHEQYF. CDR3 DNA: TGTGCCAGTCGGCGGACTAGCGGGAGGATTCACGAGCAGTACTTC.

This clone showed up just once. The V gene is TRBV6-5, the J gene TRBJ2-3, with D possibly TRBD1 on 6 matching bases. Germline-derived CDR1 and CDR2 are MNHEY and SVGAGI. CDR3 size: 14 residues. Trimming cost V 5 bases and J 2 bases, with 11 bases left between them. CDR3 nucleotide sequence: TGTGCCAGCAGTCGGACAGTAATCACAGATACGCAGTATTTT. Encoded protein: CASSRTVITDTQYF.

The CDR3 loop is CASSLEGAHLNEQFF. CDR3 DNA sequence: TGTGCCAGCAGCTTGGAGGGGGCGCATCTCAATGAGCAGTTCTTC. The chain has TRBV5-4 and TRBJ2-1; 7 bases match TRBD1. Trimming cost V 0 bases and J 6 bases; bases outside gene matches: 6. The CDR3 runs 15 residues. Germline V CDR1 and CDR2: SGHNT, YYREEE (reference sequence).

The chain links TRBV4-2 to TRBJ1-1; D is unclear. Per germline, CDR1 LGHNA and CDR2 YNFKEQ. CDR3 length: 15 amino acids. V lost 0 bases, J lost 8 bases, and 16 bases lay in between. The CDR3, as DNA: TGTGCCAGCAGCCAAGATCGCCATCGGACCAACGAAGCTTTCTTT. This gives the protein CASSQDRHRTNEAFF.

The chain uses TRBV6-5 and TRBJ2-7, with 10 bases identical to TRBD2. J lost 6 bases, V lost 6 bases, and 5 bases had no gene match. Germline CDR1 and CDR2: MNHEY and SVGAGI. The CDR3 spans 13 residues. CDR3 protein: CASSLAGGAEQYF. CDR3 nucleotides: TGTGCCAGCAGCTTAGCGGGGGGTGCCGAGCAGTACTTC.

The chain has TRBV7-3 and TRBJ2-7; 8 nucleotides match TRBD1. V lost 4 bases to trimming and J lost 7 bases; unmatched junction nucleotides: 12. Germline loops: CDR1 SGHTA, CDR2 FQGTGA. The CDR3 has 15 amino acids. The CDR3 DNA follows: TGTGCCAGCAGCTACTCCTTGGACAGGGAATTAGAGCAGTACTTC. Encoded protein: CASSYSLDRELEQYF.

V and J are TRBV7-2 and TRBJ2-3; tentative D call: TRBD2 (5 bases). The V end was cut by 5 bases, the J end by 2 bases, with 17 bases between. CDR3 length: 16 amino acids. Germline V gene sequence: CDR1 SGHTA, CDR2 FQGNSA. The CDR3: CASSPFGVSFTDTQYF. In DNA, the CDR3 is TGTGCCAGCAGCCCTTTCGGGGTATCCTTCACAGATACGCAGTATTTT.

V gene TRBV19 combines with J gene TRBJ2-7; 8 positions agree with TRBD1. CDR3 length: 14 residues. The V and J ends lost 3 bases and 4 bases, in that order; junction bases with no gene match: 5. Per the germline V gene, CDR1 is LNHDA and CDR2 is SQIVND (reference sequence). CDR3 DNA sequence: TGTGCCAGTAGTATTGGCCAGGGGGCGTACGAGCAGTACTTC. Translation gives CASSIGQGAYEQYF.

The chain uses TRBV5-6 and TRBJ1-6, with 9 bases fitting TRBD1. The germline gives CDR1 SGHDT, CDR2 YYEEEE. The CDR3 is made up of 15 amino acids. The V gene end was trimmed by 1 base and the J gene end by 7 bases; junction bases not matched to a gene: 3. The CDR3 region is CASSLTGTGNSPLHF. CDR3 in DNA: TGTGCCAGCAGCTTGACGGGGACAGGGAATTCACCCCTCCACTTT. The variable domain in full, with the rest retrieved from reference TRBV5-6 and TRBJ1-6, is DAGVTQSPTHLIKTRGQQVTLRCSPKSGHDTVSWYQQALGQGPQFIFQYYEEEERQRGNFPDRFSGHQFPNYSSELNVNALLLGDSALYLCASSLTGTGNSPLHFGNGTRLTVT.

The V gene is TRBV4-2, the J gene TRBJ2-1; D not resolved. The CDR3 spans 16 residues. Germline values: CDR1 LGHNA, CDR2 YNFKEQ. Trimming removed 1 base from V and 6 bases from J, with 16 bases in between. The CDR3 protein is CASSQASRSRSNEQFF. The CDR3 DNA is TGTGCCAGCAGCCAAGCTTCTAGGTCGAGGAGCAATGAGCAGTTCTTC.

This clone has just a few counts. The chain employs TRBV5-5 and TRBJ1-1; no clear D gene. Per the germline V gene, CDR1 is SGHKS and CDR2 is YYEKEE (reference sequence). Trimming removed 0 bases from V and 4 bases from J, with 10 bases in between. The length of the CDR3 is 14 residues. CDR3 loop: CASSLAGSGTEAFF. Here the CDR3 DNA reads TGTGCCAGCAGCTTGGCCGGGTCCGGCACTGAAGCTTTCTTT.

The chain combines TRBV5-1 with TRBJ2-1; TRBD2 matches 8 bases. The CDR3 totals 15 residues. Germline V gene data show CDR1 as SGHRS and CDR2 as YFSETQ. V trimming: 4 bases; J trimming: 1 base; junction bases outside the gene matches: 4. DNA of the CDR3: TGCGCCAGCAGCCCCAGCGGGGGTTCCTACAATGAGCAGTTCTTC. This sequence encodes CASSPSGGSYNEQFF.

The V gene is TRBV7-6, the J gene TRBJ1-3, with 8 bases aligning to TRBD1. The ends lost 5 bases at V and 2 bases at J; junction bases unmatched: 11. The germline V gene has CDR1 SGHVS and CDR2 FNYEAQ. This CDR3 comprises 17 residues. The CDR3 DNA sequence: TGTGCCAGCAGCCGCCGTGTGGAGACAGGGGCTGGAAACACCATATATTTT. Translated: CASSRRVETGAGNTIYF.

The genes are TRBV2 and TRBJ2-1; D not resolved. This CDR3 has 14 amino acids. CDR1 SNHLY and CDR2 FYNNEI come from the germline V gene. V lost 10 bases and J lost 6, with 19 bases in between. CDR3 sequence reads: CAKNVHSQTNEQFF. The DNA for the CDR3 is TGTGCCAAAAACGTGCACAGTCAAACCAATGAGCAGTTCTTC. The full variable domain, completed using reference TRBV2 and TRBJ2-1, is EPEVTQTPSHQVTQMGQEVILRCVPISNHLYFYWYRQILGQKVEFLVSFYNNEISEKSEIFDDQFSVERPDGSNFTLKIRSTKLEDSAMYFCAKNVHSQTNEQFFGPGTRLTVL.